Each of the 27 T cell receptor beta chains below was sequenced from the same sample in a study of blood T cell repertoires in COVID-19. Libraries were prepared by immunoSEQ multiplex PCR; TCRdb keeps only in-frame clonotypes and omits some of them. The data show 150,000 to 200,000 clones, with more than 75% seen just once and around 16% held by the top ten. Material: PBMCs or T cells enriched from blood (not recorded which). These receptors were obtained from a woman in her forties or fifties with acute COVID-19.

The gene calls are TRBV2 and TRBJ1-2; 7 nucleotides line up with TRBD1. The CDR3 is 14 amino acids. Unmatched junction bases numbered 7, after V lost 5 bases and J lost 4 bases. Per germline, CDR1 SNHLY and CDR2 FYNNEI. CDR3 loop: CASSLQGTGYGYTF. CDR3 bases: TGTGCCAGCAGTCTACAGGGGACTGGCTATGGCTACACCTTC.

The chain couples TRBV11-3 to TRBJ2-1, with TRBD2 matching 7 bases. The junction had 5 bases not matched to a gene; V was cut back by 6 bases and J by 6 bases. The CDR3 runs 13 residues. Germline V gene lookup returns CDR1 SGHNT and CDR2 YENEEA. The CDR3 region has the DNA TGTGCCAGCAGTTTCCGGACTAGCAATGAGCAGTTCTTC. Translating it yields CASSFRTSNEQFF.

The V and J genes are TRBV5-4 and TRBJ2-6; TRBD1 matches 7 bases. V lost 4 bases, J lost 4 bases, and 11 bases stayed unmatched. Germline CDR1 and CDR2: SGHNT and YYREEE (reference sequence). The CDR3 consists of 17 residues. CDR3 sequence reads: CASSRDGTAEGANVLTF. The CDR3 nucleotides read TGTGCCAGCAGCCGTGACGGGACAGCCGAAGGGGCCAACGTCCTGACTTTC.

This chain uses TRBV27 with TRBJ2-3, with D perhaps matching TRBD1 (6 bases). CDR3 size: 14 residues. With 8 bases removed from V and 1 base from J, the gap between germline ends came to 13 bases. Germline lookup yields CDR1 MNHEY and CDR2 SMNVEV (reference sequence). CDR3 sequence reads: CASGQRQGTDTQYF. For the CDR3, the DNA is TGTGCCAGCGGGCAGAGACAGGGCACAGATACGCAGTATTTT.

The chain is built from TRBV6-5 and TRBJ1-1; the match to TRBD1 covers 8 bases. The CDR3 has 14 amino acids. Germline V gene sequence: CDR1 MNHEY, CDR2 SVGAGI. V lost 6 bases to trimming and J lost 3 bases; unmatched junction nucleotides: 6. CDR3 coding DNA: TGTGCCAGCAGCCGGGACAGGAGCTACACTGAAGCTTTCTTT. This encodes CASSRDRSYTEAFF.

This clone was seen only once. The CDR3 sequence: CASSRAGTVLNYGYTF. The CDR3 bases are TGTGCCAGCAGTAGAGCCGGGACAGTGCTTAACTATGGCTACACCTTC. The chain recombines TRBV28 with TRBJ1-2; 7 bases are shared with TRBD1. Per the germline V gene, CDR1 is MDHEN and CDR2 is SYDVKM. V lost 5 bases to trimming and J lost 1 base; unmatched junction nucleotides: 10. The CDR3 contains 16 residues.

This clone was seen only a few times. The chain carries TRBV27 and TRBJ1-5; no firm D call. With 7 bases removed from V and 3 bases from J, the gap between germline ends came to 16 bases. Per the germline V gene, CDR1 is MNHEY and CDR2 is SMNVEV (reference sequence). The CDR3 has 15 residues. Here the CDR3 DNA reads TGTGCCAGCACCCCAGCGGGAGCGAACAATCAGCCCCAGCATTTT. Protein sequence: CASTPAGANNQPQHF.

V and J are TRBV7-6 and TRBJ2-5; 7 positions agree with TRBD1. J was trimmed by 5 bases and V by 1 base; bases with no gene match: 4. The CDR3 covers 14 residues. Germline CDR1 and CDR2: SGHVS and FNYEAQ. The CDR3 nucleotides read TGTGCCAGCAGCTTAGGGACAGGTTCGGAGACCCAGTACTTC. Translated, it gives CASSLGTGSETQYF.

This chain connects TRBV7-8 to TRBJ1-2; possible D gene TRBD1, 6 bases. The CDR3 covers 15 residues. V lost 0 bases, J lost 5 bases, and 13 bases lay in between. Germline V gives CDR1 SGHVS, CDR2 FQNEAQ. The CDR3: CASSLAGAGPYGYTF. The CDR3, as DNA: TGTGCCAGCAGCTTAGCGGGGGCAGGGCCATATGGCTACACCTTC.

The chain uses TRBV9 and TRBJ2-1; 16 nucleotides line up with TRBD2. The V gene end was trimmed by 1 base and the J gene end by 7 bases; junction bases not matched to a gene: 11. The CDR3 loop spans 19 amino acids. Looked up from germline, CDR1 is SGDLS and CDR2 is YYNGEE. CDR3 protein: CASSVTTGTSGGARNEQFF. CDR3 in DNA: TGTGCCAGCAGCGTAACGACCGGGACTAGCGGGGGGGCCAGAAATGAGCAGTTCTTC.

This sequence joins TRBV9 and TRBJ1-2; perhaps TRBD1 as D (5 bases). This CDR3 region has 14 residues. Between the trimmed V and J ends, which lost 1 base and 4 bases, there was a span of 11 bases. CDR1 is SGDLS, CDR2 YYNGEE, per germline. CDR3 sequence reads: CASSVLGRGYGYTF. Here the CDR3 DNA reads TGTGCCAGCAGCGTACTGGGAAGGGGCTATGGCTACACCTTC. The full variable domain, with the rest looked up from reference TRBV9 and TRBJ1-2, is DSGVTQTPKHLITATGQRVTLRCSPRSGDLSVYWYQQSLDQGLQFLIQYYNGEERAKGNILERFSAQQFPDLHSELNLSSLELGDSALYFCASSVLGRGYGYTFGSGTRLTVV.

The table lists this clone with a few counts. Germline and junction disagree at one end, which may indicate a read error. The rearrangement joins TRBV7-7 to TRBJ1-4, with D tentatively TRBD1 (6 bases). The CDR3 has 15 residues. The germline V gene encodes CDR1 SSHAT and CDR2 FNYEAQ (reference sequence). The CDR3 sequence is CASSLGQQLNEKLFF. CDR3 coding DNA: TGTGCTAGCAGCTTAGGACAGCAACTTAATGAAAAACTGTTTTTT.

The sample holds a few counts of this clone. V is TRBV27 and J is TRBJ2-2, with 9 bases that match TRBD2. Losses at the gene ends were 8 bases for V and 0 bases for J; bases not matched to a gene: 4. Germline CDR1 is MNHEY and CDR2 is SMNVEV (reference sequence). The CDR3 length is 15 residues. The CDR3, as DNA: TGTGCCAGCCAGCGGGGGGCCCCGAACACCGGGGAGCTGTTTTTT. As protein: CASQRGAPNTGELFF.

The chain is built from TRBV19 and TRBJ2-5, with 8 positions matching TRBD1. This CDR3 contains 14 residues. With V trimmed by 4 bases and J by 4 bases, 5 bases remained unmatched. CDR1 is LNHDA and CDR2 is SQIVND in the germline V gene (reference sequence). The CDR3 bases are TGTGCCAGTAGTACCTCAGGGGGCGCAGAGACCCAGTACTTC. It yields the protein CASSTSGGAETQYF.

Points on this clone: Other DNA sequences in the same sample also yield this CDR3. The J gene is TRBJ1-5, the V gene TRBV4-2; a possible D gene is TRBD1 (6 bases). CDR1 is LGHNA, CDR2 YNFKEQ, per germline. Trimming shortened V by 1 base and J by 2 bases, and 15 bases separated the two germline ends. CDR3 size: 17 residues. CDR3 in amino acids: CASSQVSGDTGNQPQHF. In DNA, the CDR3 is TGTGCCAGCAGCCAAGTGTCAGGGGATACGGGCAATCAGCCCCAGCATTTT.

Comment on this clone: Other DNA sequences within the sample encode an identical CDR3. CDR3 bases: TGTGCCAGCAGCTTGGGCCTCAACTATGGCTACACCTTC. Translating it yields CASSLGLNYGYTF. The rearrangement links TRBV7-2 to TRBJ1-2; D is unclear. Germline V CDR1 and CDR2: SGHTA, FQGNSA. CDR3 size: 13 residues. The V end was cut by 3 bases, the J end by 2 bases, with 7 bases between.

V and J are TRBV11-3 and TRBJ2-2, with D perhaps matching TRBD1 (6 bases). The V and J ends lost 3 bases and 5 bases respectively, with 16 bases between them. Germline V gives CDR1 SGHNT, CDR2 YENEEA. The CDR3 has 16 residues. CDR3 protein: CASSFGGARWTGELFF. DNA for the CDR3: TGTGCCAGCAGCTTTGGGGGCGCGAGATGGACCGGGGAGCTGTTTTTT.

The chain couples TRBV24-1 to TRBJ2-3; 9 bases are shared with TRBD2. Germline V gene lookup returns CDR1 KGHDR and CDR2 SFDVKD. The V gene end was trimmed by 9 bases and the J gene end by 4 bases; junction bases not matched to a gene: 10. This CDR3 contains 15 residues. The CDR3 region has the DNA TGTGCCACCTCCGTGGCGCGGGGGGGAGCAGATACGCAGTATTTT. This translates into CATSVARGGADTQYF.

This clone occurred a few times. V gene TRBV7-9 combines with J gene TRBJ2-7; TRBD1 matches at 7 bases. With V trimmed by 0 bases and J by 0 bases, 2 bases remained unmatched. Germline loops: CDR1 SEHNR, CDR2 FQNEAQ (reference sequence). The CDR3 is 15 amino acids. CDR3 protein: CASSLAAGGSYEQYV. In nucleotides, the CDR3 is TGTGCCAGCAGCTTAGCGGCAGGGGGCTCCTACGAGCAGTACGTC.

This clone is termed medium-sized (0.01 to 0.1%). V is TRBV28 and J is TRBJ1-6; D ambiguous. This CDR3 contains 17 residues. V was cut by 6 bases and J by 2 bases, with 17 bases left in between. Germline V gene lookup returns CDR1 MDHEN and CDR2 SYDVKM. The CDR3 DNA reads as TGTGCCAGCAGCCGACTGGACGGGGAGCCCTATAATTCACCCCTCCACTTT. Translation gives CASSRLDGEPYNSPLHF.

This clone has a single count. This rearrangement joins TRBV7-2 to TRBJ2-1, with a possible D match to TRBD2 (6 bases). This CDR3 is 17 amino acids long. Trimming pared 2 bases from V and 2 bases from J, leaving 16 bases between. Germline CDR1 reads SGHTA; CDR2 reads FQGNSA. The CDR3 loop is CASSLWGGTEPYNEQFF. CDR3 DNA sequence: TGTGCCAGCAGCTTATGGGGCGGGACCGAGCCCTACAATGAGCAGTTCTTC.

The DNA for the CDR3 is TGTGCCAGCACAGGGATCAGGGGCAATCAGCCCCAGCATTTT. Its protein product is CASTGIRGNQPQHF. V is TRBV28 and J is TRBJ1-5; perhaps TRBD1 as D (5 bases). The germline V gene encodes CDR1 MDHEN and CDR2 SYDVKM. V lost 7 bases and J lost 2, with 12 bases in between. The CDR3 totals 14 residues.

This clone has a handful of counts. The chain carries TRBV5-1 and TRBJ1-1; D gene uncertain. CDR1 SGHRS and CDR2 YFSETQ come from the germline V gene. CDR3 length: 13 residues. Trimming shortened V by 2 bases and J by 5 bases, and 10 bases separated the two germline ends. CDR3 sequence (DNA): TGCGCCAGCAGCTTTGCCGCGGGAACTGAAGCTTTCTTT. Translation gives CASSFAAGTEAFF.

The gene calls are TRBV18 and TRBJ1-5, with D unclear. V shed 3 bases and J shed 7 bases, with 16 bases lying between them. This CDR3 has 15 amino acids. Germline lookup yields CDR1 KGHSH and CDR2 LQKENI. DNA of the CDR3: TGTGCCAGCTCACCCCCCGGGGTGGGCGGACAGCCCCAGCATTTT. Translation gives CASSPPGVGGQPQHF. The whole variable domain, remainder taken from reference TRBV18 and TRBJ1-5, is NAGVMQNPRHLVRRRGQEARLRCSPMKGHSHVYWYRQLPEEGLKFMVYLQKENIIDESGMPKERFSAEFPKEGPSILRIQQVVRGDSAAYFCASSPPGVGGQPQHFGDGTRLSIL.

The chain carries TRBV12-3 or TRBV12-4 and TRBJ1-2; TRBD1 matches at 7 bases. V lost 5 bases to trimming and J lost 8 bases; unmatched junction nucleotides: 8. The CDR3 extends over 13 amino acids. CDR3 sequence reads: CASSVYRGIGYTF. The CDR3 DNA reads as TGTGCCAGCAGTGTATACAGGGGTATAGGCTACACCTTC.

The gene calls are TRBV7-9 and TRBJ1-2, with D possibly matching TRBD1 (6 bases). Trimming removed 7 bases at V and 4 bases at J, with 16 bases between. This CDR3 region has 14 residues. Germline V CDR1 and CDR2: SEHNR, FQNEAQ (reference sequence). CDR3: CASNADSAGYGYTF. The CDR3 bases are TGTGCCAGCAACGCGGACAGCGCAGGCTATGGCTACACCTTC.

The chain combines TRBV19 with TRBJ1-5; 7 bases fit TRBD1. The CDR3 loop spans 13 amino acids. With 9 bases clipped from V and 5 bases from J, the junction kept 7 bases outside the gene matches. CDR1 and CDR2 (germline): LNHDA, SQIVND (reference sequence). The CDR3 DNA follows: TGTGCCAGCTCCGGGACAGAGGATCAGCCCCAGCATTTT. Amino acids: CASSGTEDQPQHF.